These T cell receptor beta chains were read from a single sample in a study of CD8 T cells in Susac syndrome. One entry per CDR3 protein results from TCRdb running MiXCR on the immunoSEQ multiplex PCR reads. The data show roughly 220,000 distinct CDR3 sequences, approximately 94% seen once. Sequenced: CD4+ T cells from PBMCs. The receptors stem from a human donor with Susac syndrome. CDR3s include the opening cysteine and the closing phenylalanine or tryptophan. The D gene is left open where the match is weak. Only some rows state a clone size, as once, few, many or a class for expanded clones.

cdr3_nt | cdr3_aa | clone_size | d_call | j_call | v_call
TGTGCCAGCATCGGGGGACAGGGGAGAGGGAACACCGGGGAGCTGTTTTTT | CASIGGQGRGNTGELFF | . | TRBD1 | TRBJ2-2 | TRBV6-2/TRBV6-3
TGTGCCAGCAGTCACGCATGGGACACTGAAGCTTTCTTT | CASSHAWDTEAFF | . | . | TRBJ1-1 | TRBV27
TGTGCCACCAGTGGATTGGAAAACACCGGGGAGCTGTTTTTT | CATSGLENTGELFF | . | . | TRBJ2-2 | TRBV24-1
TGTGCCAGCCTCAAGAGCTCTGGGGCCAACGTCCTGACTTTC | CASLKSSGANVLTF | few | . | TRBJ2-6 | TRBV19
TGCGCCAGCAGCTTGATTCAGGGGGGAAACGAGCAGTACTTC | CASSLIQGGNEQYF | . | . | TRBJ2-7 | TRBV5-1
TGCAGTGCTACCCGGCAGGGAGCCTCACCCCTCCACTTT | CSATRQGASPLHF | . | . | TRBJ1-6 | TRBV20-1
TGTGCCAGCAGTTCACCCCCAGGGGCTGGGGCCAACGTCCTGACTTTC | CASSSPPGAGANVLTF | . | . | TRBJ2-6 | TRBV5-6
TGTGCCAGCAGACCACAGGGGTCGGGGGAGACCCAGTACTTC | CASRPQGSGETQYF | . | TRBD1 | TRBJ2-5 | TRBV25-1
TGTGCCAGCAGCTTCGGCACAGATAGCAATCAGCCCCAGCATTTT | CASSFGTDSNQPQHF | . | . | TRBJ1-5 | TRBV5-4
TGTGCCAGCAGCAGTCCCACGAAGACCCAGTACTTC | CASSSPTKTQYF | . | . | TRBJ2-5 | TRBV6-5
TGTGCCAGCAGCCCTCGGCCCGGGAACGAGCAGTACTTC | CASSPRPGNEQYF | . | . | TRBJ2-7 | TRBV6-5
TGTGCCAGCAGCTTAGCGGGGGGTCGATTTACAGATACGCAGTATTTT | CASSLAGGRFTDTQYF | . | TRBD2 | TRBJ2-3 | TRBV11-2
TGCGCCAGCACTAGCGGGACGGAGACCCAGTACTTC | CASTSGTETQYF | . | TRBD2 | TRBJ2-5 | TRBV5-1
TGCGCCAGCAGCCTTTCGGACAGGGACTACAATGAGCAGTTCTTC | CASSLSDRDYNEQFF | . | TRBD1 | TRBJ2-1 | TRBV4-3
TGCAGTGCTAGAGCACTGACCGTAACTGGGGGCTATGGCTACACCTTC | CSARALTVTGGYGYTF | . | . | TRBJ1-2 | TRBV20-1
TGTGCCAGCAGTGTGCCGGGACAAATCTATGGCTACACCTTC | CASSVPGQIYGYTF | . | . | TRBJ1-2 | TRBV12-3/TRBV12-4
TGTGCCAGCAGACAGGGGGCAGGCAATCAGCCCCAGCATTTT | CASRQGAGNQPQHF | once | TRBD1 | TRBJ1-5 | TRBV18
TGTGCCAGCAGGAGGCAAGAGACCCAGTACTTC | CASRRQETQYF | . | . | TRBJ2-5 | TRBV6-5
TGCAGTGCTTTCGGGACAGGGGGGACCTACGAGCAGTACTTC | CSAFGTGGTYEQYF | . | TRBD1 | TRBJ2-7 | TRBV20-1
TGTGCCAGCAGCTTGTATGCGGGGGCGAACACCGGGGAGCTGTTTTTT | CASSLYAGANTGELFF | . | TRBD2 | TRBJ2-2 | TRBV5-4
TGTGCCAGCAGTAATCCGGGACTTTACAATGAGCAGTTCTTC | CASSNPGLYNEQFF | . | . | TRBJ2-1 | TRBV7-3
TGCAGTGCTGGGGGACAGGGGAATGAAAAACTGTTTTTT | CSAGGQGNEKLFF | . | TRBD1 | TRBJ1-4 | TRBV20-1
TGTGCCACCAGCAGAGATCTCGGGGGCTACAATGAGCAGTTCTTC | CATSRDLGGYNEQFF | . | . | TRBJ2-1 | TRBV15
TGCAGTGCTAGAGACGGGGTGAACAATGAGCAGTTCTTC | CSARDGVNNEQFF | . | . | TRBJ2-1 | TRBV20-1
TGTGCCAGCCGGACTAGCGGGGGGGTTACCTACAATGAGCAGTTCTTC | CASRTSGGVTYNEQFF | once | TRBD2 | TRBJ2-1 | TRBV12-3/TRBV12-4
TGTGCCAGCAATCCGGGACAATCTCTTCGTCGCTACGAGCAGTACTTC | CASNPGQSLRRYEQYF | once | . | TRBJ2-7 | TRBV6-1
TGTGCCAGCAGCTTAGCGCGGTTAAGTGAAAAACTGTTTTTT | CASSLARLSEKLFF | . | . | TRBJ1-4 | TRBV7-8
TGTGCCTGGACCCTCCGACAGGGTTCCTACGAGCAGTACTTC | CAWTLRQGSYEQYF | . | TRBD1 | TRBJ2-7 | TRBV30
TGTGCCAGTAGCTTACAGGGGGGAGAAAATGAAAAACTGTTTTTT | CASSLQGGENEKLFF | . | TRBD1 | TRBJ1-4 | TRBV19
TGCGCCAGCAGTCAATCGAGTAGCTCCTACGAGCAGTACTTC | CASSQSSSSYEQYF | once | . | TRBJ2-7 | TRBV23-1
TGTGCCAGCAGTCGGGAGGGAGGCACTGAAGCTTTCTTT | CASSREGGTEAFF | . | . | TRBJ1-1 | TRBV6-5
TGTGCCAGCAGTTTGGAAACAGGGGGGTGGTCGAACGAGCAGTACTTC | CASSLETGGWSNEQYF | . | TRBD1 | TRBJ2-7 | TRBV12-3/TRBV12-4
TGTGCCAGCAGTTCGGACAGGCGGACGAACACTGAAGCTTTCTTT | CASSSDRRTNTEAFF | . | TRBD1 | TRBJ1-1 | TRBV28
TGTGCCAGCAGCCAAGCGATTCTAGCGACAGATACGCAGTATTTT | CASSQAILATDTQYF | . | . | TRBJ2-3 | TRBV3-1
TGTGCCAGCAGCCTCGACCCCTTCACTGAAGCTTTCTTT | CASSLDPFTEAFF | . | . | TRBJ1-1 | TRBV3-1
TGTGCCAGCAGTTTCCGGACAGGGGATTCACCCCTCCACTTT | CASSFRTGDSPLHF | . | TRBD1 | TRBJ1-6 | TRBV12-3/TRBV12-4
TGTGCCAGCAGAACTAGCGGGGGGAGCTACAATGAGCAGTTCTTC | CASRTSGGSYNEQFF | once | TRBD2 | TRBJ2-1 | TRBV7-3
TGCGCCAGCAGCCAAGAGGCTAGCGGGATACAAAACATTCAGTACTTC | CASSQEASGIQNIQYF | . | TRBD2 | TRBJ2-4 | TRBV4-1
TGTGCCAGCTCAGCGGATAGCAATCAGCCCCAGCATTTT | CASSADSNQPQHF | few | . | TRBJ1-5 | TRBV18
TGTGCCAGCCAACGGGGTAACTATGGCTACACCTTC | CASQRGNYGYTF | . | . | TRBJ1-2 | TRBV9